The rows below give T cell receptor beta chains drawn from one sample of a study of tumor-infiltrating lymphocytes in primary liver carcinoma. TCRdb reanalysed the multiplex PCR reads using MiXCR and keeps one entry per CDR3 protein. Of approximately 37,000 distinct CDR3 sequences in the sample, roughly 77% were seen once. Specimen: tumor-adjacent normal liver tissue. These receptors were obtained from a man aged 35 to 55 with primary liver carcinoma and hepatitis B virus infection. Both conserved end residues are part of each CDR3. The D gene is left open where the match is weak.

>-|TRBV11-2|TRBJ2-1
CASSGPRGERDEQFF
>-|TRBV4-2|TRBJ2-2
CTSSQGRDGAGELFF
>-|TRBV11-2|TRBJ2-1
CASSYPGTGGSNEQFF
>TRBD2|TRBV28|TRBJ2-7
CAVLRAGVSYKQYF
>-|TRBV11-2|TRBJ2-4
CGSSSGTGDNTQYF
>TRBD2|TRBV13|TRBJ2-5
CASSLMTSGHQETQYF
>-|TRBV5-1|TRBJ2-1
CSSSLYGGEQFF
>TRBD1|TRBV29-1|TRBJ1-3
CSVGRGTVMNIIYF
>-|TRBV6-5|TRBJ1-6
CASNYLQNLPLHF
>-|TRBV28|TRBJ2-3
CASRRLPQSTDTQYF
>TRBD2|TRBV5-1|TRBJ2-7
CASSFNSGNGAYERYF
>-|TRBV28|TRBJ1-2
CASSLGRPGGVDDYTF
>-|TRBV5-1|TRBJ2-7
CASGLVPGILEQYF
>TRBD1|TRBV6-2/TRBV6-3|TRBJ2-3
CASIPRHMATGLTQYF
>TRBD1|TRBV4-1|TRBJ2-7
CACRQEDRSYEQYF
>-|TRBV7-2|TRBJ2-7
CASSFWNWRDEQYF
>-|TRBV4-1|TRBJ2-7
CASSQALAGENELYF
>-|TRBV6-6|TRBJ2-5
CASSNEVQETLYF
>TRBD1|TRBV11-3|TRBJ2-2
CVSSLATGGTGELFF
>TRBD2|TRBV5-6|TRBJ2-7
CVSSHGLAGVANSYEQYF
>-|TRBV11-3|TRBJ2-1
CASSWEPTHNKQFF
>-|TRBV28|TRBJ1-1
CVSNAAGKNTEAFF
>TRBD2|TRBV29-1|TRBJ2-1
CDSGTSNWSEQFF
>-|TRBV28|TRBJ1-5
CASGITASTQPQHF
>TRBD1|TRBV4-3|TRBJ2-1
CASSLDRGGNEQFF
>-|TRBV29-1|TRBJ2-1
CSVEEHAGEQFF
>-|TRBV4-1|TRBJ2-7
CASSQEDRSYEQCF
>TRBD1|TRBV11-2|TRBJ1-1
CASLDRTGIDTEAFF
>-|TRBV29-1|TRBJ2-7
CSTMTSGTGTLYEQYF
>TRBD2|TRBV4-2|TRBJ2-1
CASSPFKTSGYNEQFF
>-|TRBV7-6|TRBJ1-4
CASSSLDGGLVKLFF
>-|TRBV6-5|TRBJ1-1
CASRAAGSGEAFF
>-|TRBV4-2|TRBJ2-7
CASSHDRSHQPGYEQYF
>-|TRBV7-9|TRBJ2-1
CTRSFPPDNEQFF
>-|TRBV29-1|TRBJ2-3
CSGVRRTNRDTQYF
>TRBD1|TRBV5-1|TRBJ2-7
CARSLAGGESEQYF
>TRBD2|TRBV29-1|TRBJ2-1
CSVEVGLAGIYNEQFF
>-|TRBV10-3|TRBJ2-3
CAISESDSTDTQCF